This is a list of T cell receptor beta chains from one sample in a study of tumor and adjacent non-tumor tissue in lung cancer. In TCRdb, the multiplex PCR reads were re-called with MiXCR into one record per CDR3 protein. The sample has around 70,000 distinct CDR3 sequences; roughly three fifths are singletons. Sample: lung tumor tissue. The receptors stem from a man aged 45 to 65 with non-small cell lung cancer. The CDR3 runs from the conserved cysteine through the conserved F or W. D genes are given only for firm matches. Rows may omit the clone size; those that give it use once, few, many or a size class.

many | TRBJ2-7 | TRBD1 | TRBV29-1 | CSVEGGYLEQYF | TGCAGCGTGGAAGGGGGCTACCTCGAGCAGTACTTC
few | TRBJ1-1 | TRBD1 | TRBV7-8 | CASSSYRQGDTEAFF | TGTGCCAGCAGCTCCTACAGACAGGGAGACACTGAAGCTTTCTTT
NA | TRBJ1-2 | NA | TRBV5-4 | CATGLPGSNYGYTF | TGTGCCACCGGCTTGCCAGGGTCTAACTATGGCTACACCTTC
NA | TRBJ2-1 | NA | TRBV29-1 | CSVKDTGRGDEQFF | TGCAGTGTTAAAGATACAGGCCGAGGGGATGAGCAGTTCTTC
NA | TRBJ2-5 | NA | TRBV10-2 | CASGRGRQATQHF | TGCGCCAGCGGTAGGGGACGGCAAGCGACCCAGCACTTC
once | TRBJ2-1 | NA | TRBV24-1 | CATRGAGSSYNQHFF | TGTGCCACCAGAGGGGCGGGGAGCTCCTACAATCAGCACTTCTTC
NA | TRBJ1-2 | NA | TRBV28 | CASVGSSRGYTF | TGTGCCAGCGTAGGATCTTCCAGGGGCTACACCTTC
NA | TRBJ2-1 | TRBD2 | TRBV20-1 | CSAPAGGYNEQFF | TGCAGTGCGCCAGCGGGAGGTTACAATGAGCAGTTCTTC
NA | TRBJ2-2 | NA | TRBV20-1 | CSALRDSLAGELFF | TGCAGTGCTCTCCGGGACTCCTTAGCCGGGGAGCTGTTTTTT
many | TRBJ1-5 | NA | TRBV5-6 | CASSLGPRWGQPQHF | TGTGCCAGCAGCTTGGGACCTCGGTGGGGACAGCCCCAGCATTTT
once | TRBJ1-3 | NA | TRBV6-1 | CASSKMAGSGNTIYF | TGTGCCAGCAGTAAAATGGCAGGTTCTGGAAACACCATATATTTT
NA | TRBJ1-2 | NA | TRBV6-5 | CLSSQISGTSHTF | TGTCTCAGCAGTCAAATATCCGGGACGTCTCACACCTTC
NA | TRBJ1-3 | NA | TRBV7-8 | CASSLTGIGVGNTIYF | TGTGCCAGCAGCCTGACCGGGATAGGGGTCGGAAACACCATATATTTT
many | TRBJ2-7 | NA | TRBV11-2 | CASSYRRGSPYEQYF | TGTGCCAGCAGCTACCGGCGCGGGTCCCCCTACGAGCAGTACTTC
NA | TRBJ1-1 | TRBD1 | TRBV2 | CASSTTGVSTEAFF | TGTGCCAGCAGTACCACAGGGGTTTCGACTGAAGCTTTCTTT
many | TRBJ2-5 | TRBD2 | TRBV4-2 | CASSQDLPSGETQYF | TGTGCCAGCAGCCAAGATCTTCCTAGCGGCGAGACCCAGTACTTC
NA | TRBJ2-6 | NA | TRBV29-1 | CSVGELGVANDLTF | TGCAGCGTTGGAGAGCTCGGGGTAGCCAACGACCTGACTTTC
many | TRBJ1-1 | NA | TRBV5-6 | CASSQYGLPEAFF | TGTGCCAGCAGCCAATACGGGCTCCCTGAAGCTTTCTTT
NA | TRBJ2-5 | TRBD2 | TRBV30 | CAWSRGVAGQETQYF | TGTGCCTGGAGCCGGGGGGTAGCGGGGCAAGAGACCCAGTACTTC
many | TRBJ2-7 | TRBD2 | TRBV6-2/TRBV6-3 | CARWTSSYEQYF | TGTGCCAGATGGACTAGCTCCTACGAGCAGTACTTC